This TCR beta chain came from a study of T cell responses to AZD1222 COVID-19 vaccine. Sequencing was performed with immunoSEQ multiplex PCR; in TCRdb, only in-frame clones are kept and a portion is missing. In the table there are 89,000 or so clones, approximately 86% of which are singletons. The CDR3 is made up of 15 amino acids. From germline, CDR1 is SGHRS and CDR2 YFSETQ. J lost 7 bases, V lost 4 bases, and 7 bases had no gene match. This specimen was peripheral blood, taken on day 0 of AZD1222 vaccination. V and J are TRBV5-1 and TRBJ2-1, with 11 bases aligning to TRBD2. The sequence was collected from an adult in good health. CDR3 protein: CASSVSGRAENEQFF. In DNA, the CDR3 is TGCGCCAGCAGCGTTAGCGGGAGGGCCGAAAATGAGCAGTTCTTC.